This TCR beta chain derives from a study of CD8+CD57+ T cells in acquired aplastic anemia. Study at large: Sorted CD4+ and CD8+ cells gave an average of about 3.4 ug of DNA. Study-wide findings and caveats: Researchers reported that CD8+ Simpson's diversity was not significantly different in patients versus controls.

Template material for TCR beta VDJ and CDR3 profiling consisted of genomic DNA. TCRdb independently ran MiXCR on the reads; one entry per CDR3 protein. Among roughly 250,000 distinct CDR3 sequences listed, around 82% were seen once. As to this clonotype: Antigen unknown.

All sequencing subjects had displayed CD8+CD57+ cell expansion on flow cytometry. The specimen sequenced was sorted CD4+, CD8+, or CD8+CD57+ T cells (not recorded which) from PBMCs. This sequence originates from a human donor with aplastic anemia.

CDR3 residues: CASSSDLTDSPLHF. The CDR3, as DNA: TGTGCCAGCAGCTCGGATCTGACAGATTCACCCCTCCACTTT. The chain joins TRBV11-3 to TRBJ1-6, with D possibly being TRBD1 (5 bases). Per the germline V gene, CDR1 is SGHNT and CDR2 is YENEEA. V was trimmed by 4 bases and J by 8 bases, leaving 12 bases between them. The CDR3 spans 14 residues. Together with reference TRBV11-3 and TRBJ1-6, the CDR3 gives the full variable domain: EAGVVQSPRYKIIEKKQPVAFWCNPISGHNTLYWYLQNLGQGPELLIRYENEEAVDDSQLPKDRFSAERLKGVDSTLKIQPAELGDSAVYLCASSSDLTDSPLHFGNGTRLTVT.